Listed here is a single TCR beta chain. The sample originates from a study of shared clonotypes between healthy human individuals. Clones were sequenced by immunoSEQ multiplex PCR, and TCRdb holds only the in-frame ones, with some missing. The sample lists approximately 2.1 million clones, approximately 93% seen once, with approximately 0.4% in the top ten. The CDR3 contains 13 residues. J lost 7 bases, V lost 1 base, and 2 bases had no gene match. Germline V gives CDR1 KGHSH, CDR2 LQKENI. Sequenced: naive CD4+ T cells from PBMCs. The subset is: CD45RA+ positively selected. V and J are TRBV18 and TRBJ2-7, with TRBD2 matching over 9 bases. The receptor was isolated from a man between 18 and 29 years old in good health. Some clones in this sample may be carry-over from other donors' samples. CDR3 sequence reads: CASSPRLAEEQYF. CDR3 bases: TGTGCCAGCTCACCACGACTAGCGGAAGAGCAGTACTTC.